This record looks at one TCR beta chain sequence and its context. The CDR3 is 14 residues long. Looked up from germline, CDR1 is SGHNT and CDR2 is YYREEE (reference sequence). Trimming at V came to 3 bases and at J to 3 bases, leaving 5 bases not matched to a gene. Assay used: immunoSEQ multiplex PCR; TCRdb lists only in-frame clones, some missing. Of around 26,000 clones in the sample, approximately 92% are singletons; the top ten hold 1.1%. The sample belongs to a study of B cell selection in AIRE deficiency. The regulatory T cell sort gate was CD4+CD25hiCD127low/negative. Sequenced material: CD4+CD25+ Tregs sorted from PBMCs. The clonotype originates from a human donor in good health. The chain is built from TRBV5-4 and TRBJ1-2, with 7 bases aligning to TRBD1. CDR3 in amino acids: CASSYLDRDYGYTF. The CDR3 DNA is TGTGCCAGCAGCTACCTAGACAGGGACTATGGCTACACCTTC.